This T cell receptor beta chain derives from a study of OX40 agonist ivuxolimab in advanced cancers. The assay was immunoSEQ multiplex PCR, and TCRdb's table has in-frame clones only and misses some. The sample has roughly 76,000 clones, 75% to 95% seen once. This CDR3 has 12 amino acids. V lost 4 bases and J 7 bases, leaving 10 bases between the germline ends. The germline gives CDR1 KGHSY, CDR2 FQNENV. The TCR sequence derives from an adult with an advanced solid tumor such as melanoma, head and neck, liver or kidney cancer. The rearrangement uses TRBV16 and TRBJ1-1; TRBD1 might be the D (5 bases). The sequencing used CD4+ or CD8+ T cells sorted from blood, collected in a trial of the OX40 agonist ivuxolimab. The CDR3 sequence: CASSLGGFEAFF. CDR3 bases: TGTGCCAGCAGCCTGGGGGGATTTGAAGCTTTCTTT.